This T cell receptor (beta chain) was sequenced in a study of post-analysis software for immune sequencing data. General study results and limits: Controls had lower frequencies than patients of about 5 TRBV segments, which included TRBV5-6, TRBV5-1 and TRBV20-1.

A word on this clonotype: The antigen remains undetermined.

Sequencing libraries made from TCR beta cDNA carried unique molecular identifiers. TCRdb analysed the PCR reads with MiXCR anew, one entry per CDR3 protein. The sample has more than 500,000 distinct CDR3 sequences; around 31% are singletons. Trimming cost V 5 bases and J 7 bases; bases outside gene matches: 10. This CDR3 comprises 15 residues. CDR1 is SGHVS and CDR2 is FNYEAQ in the germline V gene. Specimen: blood. The TCR comes from a girl aged 2-17 years with multiple sclerosis. The V gene is TRBV7-6, the J gene TRBJ2-1; 8 bases align to TRBD1. The CDR3 bases are TGTGCCAGCAGCCTGAGACGACAGGGGCGGAATGAGCAGTTCTTC. Translated, it gives CASSLRRQGRNEQFF.